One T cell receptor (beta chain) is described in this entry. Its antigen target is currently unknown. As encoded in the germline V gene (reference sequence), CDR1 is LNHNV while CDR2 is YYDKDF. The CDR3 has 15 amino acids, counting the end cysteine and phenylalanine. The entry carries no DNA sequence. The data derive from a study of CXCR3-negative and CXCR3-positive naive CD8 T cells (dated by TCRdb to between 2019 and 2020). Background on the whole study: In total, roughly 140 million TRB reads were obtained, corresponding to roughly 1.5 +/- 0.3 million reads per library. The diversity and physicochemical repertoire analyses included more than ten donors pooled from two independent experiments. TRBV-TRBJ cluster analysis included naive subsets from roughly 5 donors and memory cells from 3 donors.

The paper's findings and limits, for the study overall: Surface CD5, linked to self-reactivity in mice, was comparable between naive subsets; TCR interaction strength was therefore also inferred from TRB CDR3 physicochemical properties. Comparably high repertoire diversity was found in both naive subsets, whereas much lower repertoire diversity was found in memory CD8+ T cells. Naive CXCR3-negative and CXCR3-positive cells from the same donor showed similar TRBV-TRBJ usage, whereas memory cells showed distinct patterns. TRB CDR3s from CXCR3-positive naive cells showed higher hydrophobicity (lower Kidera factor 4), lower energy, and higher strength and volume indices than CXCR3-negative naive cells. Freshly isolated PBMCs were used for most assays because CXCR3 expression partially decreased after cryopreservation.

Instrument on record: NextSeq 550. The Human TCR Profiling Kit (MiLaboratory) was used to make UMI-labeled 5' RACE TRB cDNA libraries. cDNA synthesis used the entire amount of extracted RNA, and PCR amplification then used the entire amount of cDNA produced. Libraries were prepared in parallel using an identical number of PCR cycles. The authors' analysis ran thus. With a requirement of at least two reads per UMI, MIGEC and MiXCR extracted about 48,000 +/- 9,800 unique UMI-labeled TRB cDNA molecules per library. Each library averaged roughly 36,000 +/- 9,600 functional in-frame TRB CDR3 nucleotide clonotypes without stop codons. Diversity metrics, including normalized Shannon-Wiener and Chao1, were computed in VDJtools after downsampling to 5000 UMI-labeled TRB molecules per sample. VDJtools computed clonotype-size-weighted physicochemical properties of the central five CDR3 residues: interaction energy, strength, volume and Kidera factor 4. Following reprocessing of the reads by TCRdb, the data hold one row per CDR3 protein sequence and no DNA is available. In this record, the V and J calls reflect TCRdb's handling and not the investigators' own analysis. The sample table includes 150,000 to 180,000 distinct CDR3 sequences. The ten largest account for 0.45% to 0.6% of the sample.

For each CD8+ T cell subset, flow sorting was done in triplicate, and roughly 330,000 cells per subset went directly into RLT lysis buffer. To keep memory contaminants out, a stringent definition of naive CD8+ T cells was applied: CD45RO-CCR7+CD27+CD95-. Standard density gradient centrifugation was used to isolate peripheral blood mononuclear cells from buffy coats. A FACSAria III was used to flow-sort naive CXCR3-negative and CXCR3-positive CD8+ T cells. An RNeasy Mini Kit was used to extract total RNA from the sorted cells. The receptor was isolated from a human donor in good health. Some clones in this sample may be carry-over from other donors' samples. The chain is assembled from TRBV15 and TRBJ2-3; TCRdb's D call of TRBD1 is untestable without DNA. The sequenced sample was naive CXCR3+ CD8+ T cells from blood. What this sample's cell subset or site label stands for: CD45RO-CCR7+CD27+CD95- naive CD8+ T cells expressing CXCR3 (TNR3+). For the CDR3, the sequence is CATSGRGTSTDTQYF.